Shown below are 3 T cell receptor beta chains from a single sample sequenced in a study of spatial heterogeneity in lung cancer. TCRdb used MiXCR to reprocess the 5' RACE reads, holding one entry per CDR3 protein. Altogether roughly 71,000 distinct CDR3 sequences are present, nearly 9% being singletons, with the ten largest covering roughly 1.9%. Time point described: blood at routine non-recurrence follow-up after resection. The starting material was PBMCs, obtained at follow-up. These TCRs come from a female donor with early-stage non-small cell lung cancer.

In its sample, this clonotype was seen a few times. The J gene is TRBJ1-3, the V gene TRBV6-5; 7 positions match TRBD1. V lost 6 bases and J lost 2; bases outside the gene matches: 10. From germline, CDR1 is MNHEY and CDR2 SVGAGI. The CDR3 loop spans 16 amino acids. CDR3 loop: CASRRRQGLAGNTIYF. DNA of the CDR3: TGTGCCAGCAGACGCAGACAGGGTCTGGCTGGAAACACCATATATTTT.

This clonotype was counted ten times or more. The rearrangement joins TRBV2 to TRBJ2-7; D gene ambiguous. This CDR3 spans 11 amino acids. The V end was cut by 4 bases, the J end by 2 bases, with 3 bases between. Germline V gene data show CDR1 as SNHLY and CDR2 as FYNNEI. In DNA form, the CDR3 reads TGTGCCAGCAGTGGAGCCTACGAGCAGTACTTC. Translated: CASSGAYEQYF.

This clonotype was detected ten times or more. The chain has TRBV19 and TRBJ2-1; 11 bases agree with TRBD2. Germline loops: CDR1 LNHDA, CDR2 SQIVND (reference sequence). The CDR3 length is 17 residues. Trimming removed 1 base from V and 8 bases from J; junction bases left unmatched: 10. CDR3 residues: CASSIGRLAGQGDEQFF. In DNA, the CDR3 is TGTGCCAGTAGTATAGGGCGACTAGCGGGACAGGGCGATGAGCAGTTCTTC.